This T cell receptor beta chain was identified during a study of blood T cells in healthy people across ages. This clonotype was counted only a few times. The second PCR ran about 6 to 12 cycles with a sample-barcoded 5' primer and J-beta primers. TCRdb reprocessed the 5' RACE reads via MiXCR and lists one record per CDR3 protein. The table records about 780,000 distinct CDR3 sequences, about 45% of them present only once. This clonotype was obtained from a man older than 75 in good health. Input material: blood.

The CDR3 DNA follows: TGTGCCAGCAGTTTCGCCGGGACTGGGACCCAGTACTTC. Its protein product is CASSFAGTGTQYF. J is TRBJ2-5 and V is TRBV28; TRBD2 is a possible D gene (6 bases). CDR3 length: 13 amino acids. Germline CDR1 and CDR2: MDHEN and SYDVKM. V shed 3 bases and J shed 7 bases, with 12 bases lying between them. The full variable domain, completed using reference TRBV28 and TRBJ2-5, is DVKVTQSSRYLVKRTGEKVFLECVQDMDHENMFWYRQDPGLGLRLIYFSYDVKMKEKGDIPEGYSVSREKKERFSLILESASTNQTSMYLCASSFAGTGTQYFGPGTRLLVL.